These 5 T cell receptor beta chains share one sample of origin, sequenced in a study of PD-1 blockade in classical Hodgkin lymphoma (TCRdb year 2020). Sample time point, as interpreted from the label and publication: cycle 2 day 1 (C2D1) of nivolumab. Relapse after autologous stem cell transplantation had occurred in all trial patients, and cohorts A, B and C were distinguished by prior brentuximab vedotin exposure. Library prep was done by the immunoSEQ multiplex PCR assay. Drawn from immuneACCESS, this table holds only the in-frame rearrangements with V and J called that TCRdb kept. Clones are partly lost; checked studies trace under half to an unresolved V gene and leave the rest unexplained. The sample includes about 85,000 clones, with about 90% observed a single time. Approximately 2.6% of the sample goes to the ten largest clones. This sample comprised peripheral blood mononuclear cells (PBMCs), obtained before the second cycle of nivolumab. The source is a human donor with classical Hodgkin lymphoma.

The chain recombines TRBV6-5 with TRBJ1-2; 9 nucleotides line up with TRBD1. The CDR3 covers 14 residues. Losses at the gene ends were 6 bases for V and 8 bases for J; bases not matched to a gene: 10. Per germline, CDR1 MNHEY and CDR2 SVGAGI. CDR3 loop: CASSSGTGNFGYTF. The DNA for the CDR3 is TGTGCCAGCAGCTCCGGGACAGGGAATTTCGGCTACACCTTC.

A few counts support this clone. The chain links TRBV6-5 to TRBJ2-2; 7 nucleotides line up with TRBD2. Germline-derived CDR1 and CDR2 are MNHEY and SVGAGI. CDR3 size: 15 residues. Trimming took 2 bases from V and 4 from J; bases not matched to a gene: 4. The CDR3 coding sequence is TGTGCCAGCAGTTACACTGGCGGGAGCACCGGGGAGCTGTTTTTT. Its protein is CASSYTGGSTGELFF.

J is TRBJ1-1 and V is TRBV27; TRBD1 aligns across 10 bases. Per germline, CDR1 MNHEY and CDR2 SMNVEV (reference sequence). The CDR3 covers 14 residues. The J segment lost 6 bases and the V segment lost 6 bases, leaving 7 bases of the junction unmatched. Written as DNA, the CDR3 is TGTGCCAGCAGCCTCCGGGACAGGGGCTCTGAAGCTTTCTTT. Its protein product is CASSLRDRGSEAFF.

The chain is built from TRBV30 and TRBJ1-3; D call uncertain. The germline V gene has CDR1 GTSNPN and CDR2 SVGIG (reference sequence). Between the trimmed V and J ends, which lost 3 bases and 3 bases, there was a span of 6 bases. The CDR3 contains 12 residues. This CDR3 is CAWRIDGNTIYF. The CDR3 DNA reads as TGTGCCTGGAGGATTGATGGAAACACCATATATTTT.

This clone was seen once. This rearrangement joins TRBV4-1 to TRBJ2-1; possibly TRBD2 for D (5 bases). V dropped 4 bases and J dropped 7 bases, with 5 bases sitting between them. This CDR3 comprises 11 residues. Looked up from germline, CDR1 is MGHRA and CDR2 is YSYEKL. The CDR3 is CASSPGNEQFF. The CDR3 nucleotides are TGCGCCAGCAGCCCGGGGAATGAGCAGTTCTTC.